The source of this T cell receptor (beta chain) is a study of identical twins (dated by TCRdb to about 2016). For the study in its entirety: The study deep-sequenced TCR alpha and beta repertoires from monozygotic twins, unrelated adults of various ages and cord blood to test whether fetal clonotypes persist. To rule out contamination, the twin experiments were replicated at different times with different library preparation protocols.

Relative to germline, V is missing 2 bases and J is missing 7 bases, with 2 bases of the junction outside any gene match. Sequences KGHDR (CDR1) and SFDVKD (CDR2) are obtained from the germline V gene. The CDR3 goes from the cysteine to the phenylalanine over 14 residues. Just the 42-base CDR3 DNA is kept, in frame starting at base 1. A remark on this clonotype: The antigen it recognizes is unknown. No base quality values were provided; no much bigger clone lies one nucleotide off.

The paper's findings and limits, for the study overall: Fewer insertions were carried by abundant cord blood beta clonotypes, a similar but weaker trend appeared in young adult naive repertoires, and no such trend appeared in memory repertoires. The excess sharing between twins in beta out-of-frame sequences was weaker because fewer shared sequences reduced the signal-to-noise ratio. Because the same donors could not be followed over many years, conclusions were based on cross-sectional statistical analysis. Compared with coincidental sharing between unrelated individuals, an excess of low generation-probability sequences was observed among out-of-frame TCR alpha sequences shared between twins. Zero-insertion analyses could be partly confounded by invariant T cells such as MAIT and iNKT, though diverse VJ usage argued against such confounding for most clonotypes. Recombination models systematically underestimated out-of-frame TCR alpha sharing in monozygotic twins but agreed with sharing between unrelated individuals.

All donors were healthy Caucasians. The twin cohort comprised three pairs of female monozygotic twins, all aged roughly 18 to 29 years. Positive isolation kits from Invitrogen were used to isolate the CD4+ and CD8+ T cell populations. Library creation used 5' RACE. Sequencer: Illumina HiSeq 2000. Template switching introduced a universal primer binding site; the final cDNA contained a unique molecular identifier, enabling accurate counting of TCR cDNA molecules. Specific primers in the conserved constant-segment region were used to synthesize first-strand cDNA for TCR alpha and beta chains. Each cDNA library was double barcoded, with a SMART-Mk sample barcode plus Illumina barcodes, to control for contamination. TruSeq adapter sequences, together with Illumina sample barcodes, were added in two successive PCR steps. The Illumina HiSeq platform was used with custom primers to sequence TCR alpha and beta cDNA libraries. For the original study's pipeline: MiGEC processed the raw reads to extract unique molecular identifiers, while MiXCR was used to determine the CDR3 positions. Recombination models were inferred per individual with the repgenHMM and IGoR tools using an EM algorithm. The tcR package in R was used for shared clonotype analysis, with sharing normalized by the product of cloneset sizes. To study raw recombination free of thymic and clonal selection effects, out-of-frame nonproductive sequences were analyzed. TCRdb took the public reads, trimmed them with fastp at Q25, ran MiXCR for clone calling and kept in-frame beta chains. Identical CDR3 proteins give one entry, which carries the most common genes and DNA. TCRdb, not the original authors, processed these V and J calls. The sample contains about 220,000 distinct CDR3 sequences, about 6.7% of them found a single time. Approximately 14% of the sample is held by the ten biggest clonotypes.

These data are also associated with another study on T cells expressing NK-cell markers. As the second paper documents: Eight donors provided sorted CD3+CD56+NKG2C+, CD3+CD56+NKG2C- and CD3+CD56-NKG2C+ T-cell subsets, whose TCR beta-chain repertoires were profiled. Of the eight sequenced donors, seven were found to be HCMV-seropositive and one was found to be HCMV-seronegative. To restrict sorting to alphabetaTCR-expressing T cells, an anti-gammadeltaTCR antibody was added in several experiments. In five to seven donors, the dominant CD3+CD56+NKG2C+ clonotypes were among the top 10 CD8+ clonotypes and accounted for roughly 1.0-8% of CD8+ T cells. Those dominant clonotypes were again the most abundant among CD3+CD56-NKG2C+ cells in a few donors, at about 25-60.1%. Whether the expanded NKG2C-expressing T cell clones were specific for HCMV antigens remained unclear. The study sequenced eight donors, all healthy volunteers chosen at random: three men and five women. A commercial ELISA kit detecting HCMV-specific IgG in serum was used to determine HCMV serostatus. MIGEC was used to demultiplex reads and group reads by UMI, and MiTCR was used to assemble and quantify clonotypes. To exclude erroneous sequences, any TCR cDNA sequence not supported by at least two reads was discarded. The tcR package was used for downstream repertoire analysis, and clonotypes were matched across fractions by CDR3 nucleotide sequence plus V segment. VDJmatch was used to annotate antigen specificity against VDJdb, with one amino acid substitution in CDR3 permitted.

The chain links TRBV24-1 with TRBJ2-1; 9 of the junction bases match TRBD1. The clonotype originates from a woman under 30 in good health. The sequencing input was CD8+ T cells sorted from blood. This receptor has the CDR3 CATSDSGTGNEQFF. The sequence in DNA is TGTGCCACCAGTGATTCCGGGACAGGGAATGAGCAGTTCTTC.